This T cell receptor (beta chain) originates from a study of T cells in Graves' hyperthyroidism and ophthalmopathy. On the study more broadly: Once the initial diagnosis was made, peripheral blood was obtained before any treatment.

The CDR3 length is 16 residues. Graves' hyperthyroidism is called stable when ophthalmopathy does not progress within 18 months. General study points: In the blood, most expanded thyroid clonotypes above 0.001 appeared as well. A model of 13 V-J pairs discriminated ophthalmopathy from stable hyperthyroidism.

This clonotype showed up many times. Its antigen is currently unknown. Amplification of TCR beta CDR3 regions was performed using RNA transcripts as template. When the TCR CDR3 underwent first-round RT-PCR, the HTBI primer set was used. TCRdb re-called the multiplex PCR reads with MiXCR, one entry per CDR3 protein. The sample has about 420,000 distinct CDR3 sequences, less than 20% seen once. The rearrangement joins TRBV3-2 to TRBJ1-5; the table's D call TRBD1 went unverified against the DNA. TRBV3-2 represents a pseudogene. The receptor was isolated from a woman aged 18-35 years with Graves' hyperthyroidism. The sequenced sample was blood. CDR3 protein: CASSHPRRQGDQPQHF. Written as DNA, the CDR3 is TGTGCCAGCAGCCATCCGCGGAGACAGGGAGATCAGCCCCAGCATTTT.